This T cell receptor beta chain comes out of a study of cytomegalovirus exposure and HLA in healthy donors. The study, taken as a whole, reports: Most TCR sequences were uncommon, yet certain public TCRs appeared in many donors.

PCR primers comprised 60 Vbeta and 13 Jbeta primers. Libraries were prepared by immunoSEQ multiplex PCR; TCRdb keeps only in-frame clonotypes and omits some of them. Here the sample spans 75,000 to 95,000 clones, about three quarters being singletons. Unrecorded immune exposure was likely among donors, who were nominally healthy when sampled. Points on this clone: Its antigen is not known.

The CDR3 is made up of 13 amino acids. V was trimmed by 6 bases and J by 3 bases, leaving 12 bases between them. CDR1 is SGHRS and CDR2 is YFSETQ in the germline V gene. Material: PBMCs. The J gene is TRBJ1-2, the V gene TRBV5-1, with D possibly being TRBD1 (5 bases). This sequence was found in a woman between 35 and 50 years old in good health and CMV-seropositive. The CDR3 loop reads CASTPGGDYGYTF. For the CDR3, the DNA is TGCGCCAGCACCCCGGGGGGAGACTATGGCTACACCTTC.